Described below is a single T cell receptor (beta chain) sequence and its context. The antigen this receptor binds is unknown. One base away there is no much larger clone; base qualities are not given. This record comes from a study of T cell changes during pregnancy in multiple sclerosis (dated 2019 in TCRdb). Regarding the study in general: In women with multiple sclerosis, the researchers looked at how the T cell repertoire shifted as pregnancy progressed.

The library was produced with the immunoSEQ multiplex PCR assay. The immuneACCESS repertoire file appears here via TCRdb, limited to in-frame rearrangements. These files lack a portion of the clones; in checked studies, under half of the deficit traces to unresolved V genes, and the cause of the others is not known. This sample is represented by about 73,000 clones; approximately 92% of them were singletons. Approximately 2.8% of the sample belongs to the ten largest clones. The junction shows trimming of 2 bases on V and 0 bases on J, plus 8 bases between the germline ends. From the germline V gene, CDR1 is KGHSH and CDR2 is LQKENI. The CDR3, cysteine through phenylalanine, is 15 amino acids long. The read is trimmed to its CDR3 DNA, 45 bases read in frame from base 1.

The sequence came from a female donor in good health, enrolled as a control in a pregnancy study. The specimen comprised peripheral blood, sampled in the third trimester of pregnancy. The chain joins TRBV18 to TRBJ1-3; no D segment can be confidently identified. The DNA sequence is given as TGTGCCAGCTCACCAACCGGGGACTCTGGAAACACCATATATTTT. Translated, it reads CASSPTGDSGNTIYF.